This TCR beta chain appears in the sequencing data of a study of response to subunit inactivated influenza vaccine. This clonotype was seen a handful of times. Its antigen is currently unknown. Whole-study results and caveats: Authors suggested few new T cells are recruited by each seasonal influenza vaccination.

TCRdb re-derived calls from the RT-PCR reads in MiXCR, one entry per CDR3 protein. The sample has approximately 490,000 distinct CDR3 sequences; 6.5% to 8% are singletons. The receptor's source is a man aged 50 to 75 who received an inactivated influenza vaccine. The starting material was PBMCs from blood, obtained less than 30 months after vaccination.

The CDR3 loop is CASSFTRVLTDTQYF. Written as DNA, the CDR3 is TGTGCCAGCAGTTTTACCAGGGTCCTCACAGATACGCAGTATTTT. The chain links TRBV12-3 or TRBV12-4 to TRBJ2-3; a weak D match, TRBD1 (5 bases). The V gene lost 3 bases and the J gene lost 2 bases, with 12 bases spanning the gap. CDR3 length: 15 residues.